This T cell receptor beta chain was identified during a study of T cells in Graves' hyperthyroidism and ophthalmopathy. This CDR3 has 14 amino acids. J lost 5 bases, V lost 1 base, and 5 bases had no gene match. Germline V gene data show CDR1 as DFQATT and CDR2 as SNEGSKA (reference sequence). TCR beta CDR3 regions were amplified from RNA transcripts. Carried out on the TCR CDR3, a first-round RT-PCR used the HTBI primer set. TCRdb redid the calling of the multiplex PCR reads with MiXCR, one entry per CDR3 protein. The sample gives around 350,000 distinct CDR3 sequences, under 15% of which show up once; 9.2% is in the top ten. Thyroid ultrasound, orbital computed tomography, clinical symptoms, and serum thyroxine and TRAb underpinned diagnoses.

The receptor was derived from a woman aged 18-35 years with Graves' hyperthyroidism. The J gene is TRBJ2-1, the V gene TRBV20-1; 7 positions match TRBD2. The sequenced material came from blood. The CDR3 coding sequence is TGCAGTGCTAGAGTAGGGAGGGGAAACAATGAGCAGTTCTTC. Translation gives CSARVGRGNNEQFF.